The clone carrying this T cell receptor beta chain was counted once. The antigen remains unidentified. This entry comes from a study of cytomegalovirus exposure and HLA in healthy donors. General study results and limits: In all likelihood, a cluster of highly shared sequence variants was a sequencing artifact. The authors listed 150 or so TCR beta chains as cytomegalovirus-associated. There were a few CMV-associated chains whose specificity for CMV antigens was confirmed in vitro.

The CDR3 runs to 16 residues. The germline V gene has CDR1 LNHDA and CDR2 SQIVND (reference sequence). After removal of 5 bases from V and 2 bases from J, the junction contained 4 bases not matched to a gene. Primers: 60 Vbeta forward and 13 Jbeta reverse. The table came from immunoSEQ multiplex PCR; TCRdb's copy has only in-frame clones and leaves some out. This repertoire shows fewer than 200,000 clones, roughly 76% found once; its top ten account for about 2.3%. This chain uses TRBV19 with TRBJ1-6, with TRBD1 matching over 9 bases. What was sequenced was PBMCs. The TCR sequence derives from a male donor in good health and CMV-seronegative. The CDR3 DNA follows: TGTGCCAGTAGTCTCACAGGGGGCGCCTATAATTCACCCCTCCACTTT. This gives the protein CASSLTGGAYNSPLHF.